A single sample is the source of the 3 T cell receptor beta chains below, sequenced in a study of shared clonotypes between healthy human individuals. Generated by immunoSEQ multiplex PCR, the TCRdb table keeps only in-frame clones and is missing some. The sample has about 1.1 million clones, roughly 80% seen once. The sample was memory CD4+ T cells from PBMCs. Sample subset: CD45RA-negative fraction. The origin of the receptors is a young man in good health. Some clones in this sample may be carry-over from other donors' samples.

The chain couples TRBV25-1 to TRBJ2-2; either TRBD1 or TRBD2 may supply D (5 bases each). CDR3 length equals 16 residues. Germline V CDR1 and CDR2: MGHDK, SYGVNS. Trimming removed 4 bases at V and 6 bases at J, with 18 bases between. The CDR3 protein is CASSVSGTRGAGELFF. As DNA, the CDR3 is TGTGCCAGCAGTGTATCCGGGACCAGAGGGGCCGGGGAGCTGTTTTTT.

The chain links TRBV7-8 to TRBJ2-2, with D unclear. V was trimmed by 5 bases and J by 3 bases, leaving 10 bases between them. Germline V gene lookup returns CDR1 SGHVS and CDR2 FQNEAQ. There are 14 residues in the CDR3. CDR3 DNA: TGTGCCAGCAGCCCGGCCCGGTACACCGGGGAGCTGTTTTTT. It yields the protein CASSPARYTGELFF.

This clone has just one count. The germline gene is not matched at one end of the junction; a read error may be the cause. The chain employs TRBV4-1 and TRBJ2-7; TRBD2 aligns across 8 bases. Per germline, CDR1 MGHRA and CDR2 YSYEKL. There are 16 residues in the CDR3. Written as DNA, the CDR3 is TGCGCCAGCAGCCAAGATACCACTAGCGGAGGGTACGGGCAGTACTTC. Encoded protein: CASSQDTTSGGYGQYF.